The present entry profiles one T cell receptor beta chain with its context. Its matching antigen is unknown. The data are from a study of T cell responses to AZD1222 COVID-19 vaccine. Across the study: Pooled together were second doses at about 4 or about 12 weeks. Overall study results and limits: Repertoires were obtained only post-peak T cell response. Donors, mostly white British, included more females; clonal diversity was possibly underestimated.

With 2 bases removed from V and 4 bases from J, the gap between germline ends came to 11 bases. The germline V gene encodes CDR1 MNHNY and CDR2 SVGAGI (reference sequence). The CDR3 has 14 amino acids. Profiling relied on immunoSEQ multiplex PCR, and the TCRdb table lists in-frame clones only, not all of them. The table shows about 90,000 clones, with 88% occurring only once. The chain recombines TRBV6-6 with TRBJ2-5, with D maybe TRBD1 (5 bases). This sample comprised peripheral blood, obtained on day 0 of AZD1222 vaccination. The origin of this receptor is an adult in good health. CDR3 DNA sequence: TGTGCCAGCAGTTACACAGGAATACGAGAGACCCAGTACTTC. This encodes CASSYTGIRETQYF.